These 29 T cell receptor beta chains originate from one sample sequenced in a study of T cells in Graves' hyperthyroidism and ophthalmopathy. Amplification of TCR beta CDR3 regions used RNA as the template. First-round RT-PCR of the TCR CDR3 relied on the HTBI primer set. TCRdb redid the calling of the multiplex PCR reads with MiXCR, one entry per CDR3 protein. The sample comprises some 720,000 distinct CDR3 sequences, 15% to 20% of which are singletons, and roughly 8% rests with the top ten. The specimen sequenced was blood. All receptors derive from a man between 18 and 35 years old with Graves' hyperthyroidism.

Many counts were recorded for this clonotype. As DNA, the CDR3 is TGTGCCAGCAGTCAGGAGGGGGAGGGCACAGATACGCAGTATTTT. It encodes CASSQEGEGTDTQYF. This chain connects TRBV28 to TRBJ2-3; D tentatively reads TRBD1 or TRBD2 (6 bases each). Germline V gives CDR1 MDHEN, CDR2 SYDVKM. V lost 5 bases and J lost 1, with 13 bases in between. The CDR3 totals 15 residues. Complete variable domain (other parts from reference TRBV28 and TRBJ2-3): DVKVTQSSRYLVKRTGEKVFLECVQDMDHENMFWYRQDPGLGLRLIYFSYDVKMKEKGDIPEGYSVSREKKERFSLILESASTNQTSMYLCASSQEGEGTDTQYFGPGTRLTVL.

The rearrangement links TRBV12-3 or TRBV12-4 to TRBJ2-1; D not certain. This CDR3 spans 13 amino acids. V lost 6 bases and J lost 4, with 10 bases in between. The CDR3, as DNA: TGTGCCAGCAGCCGGGCCAGATACAATGAGCAGTTCTTC. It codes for CASSRARYNEQFF.

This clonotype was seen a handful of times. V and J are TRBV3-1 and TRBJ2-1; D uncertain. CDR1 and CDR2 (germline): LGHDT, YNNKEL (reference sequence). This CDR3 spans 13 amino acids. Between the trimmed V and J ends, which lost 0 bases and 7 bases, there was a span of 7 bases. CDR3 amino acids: CASSQDPLNEQFF. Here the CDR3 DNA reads TGTGCCAGCAGCCAAGACCCCCTGAATGAGCAGTTCTTC.

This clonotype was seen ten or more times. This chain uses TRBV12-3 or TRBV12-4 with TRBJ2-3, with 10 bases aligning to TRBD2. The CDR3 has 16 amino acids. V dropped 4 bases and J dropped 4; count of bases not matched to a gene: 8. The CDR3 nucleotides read TGTGCCAGCAGTTCTCGGACTAGCGGTGATCCAGATACGCAGTATTTT. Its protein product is CASSSRTSGDPDTQYF.

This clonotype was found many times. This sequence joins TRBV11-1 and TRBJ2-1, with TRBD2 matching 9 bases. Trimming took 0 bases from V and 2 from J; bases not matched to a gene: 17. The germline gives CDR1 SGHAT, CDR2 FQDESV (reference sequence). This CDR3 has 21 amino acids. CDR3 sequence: CASSLAPGGGRAPGAYNEQFF. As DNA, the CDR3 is TGTGCCAGCAGCTTAGCCCCAGGAGGCGGGAGGGCCCCGGGGGCCTACAATGAGCAGTTCTTC.

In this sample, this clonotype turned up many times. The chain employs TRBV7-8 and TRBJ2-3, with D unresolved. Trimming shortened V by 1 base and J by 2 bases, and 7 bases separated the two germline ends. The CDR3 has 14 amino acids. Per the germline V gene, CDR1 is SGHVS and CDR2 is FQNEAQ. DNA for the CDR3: TGTGCCAGCAGCTTAGTACAGTACACAGATACGCAGTATTTT. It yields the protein CASSLVQYTDTQYF.

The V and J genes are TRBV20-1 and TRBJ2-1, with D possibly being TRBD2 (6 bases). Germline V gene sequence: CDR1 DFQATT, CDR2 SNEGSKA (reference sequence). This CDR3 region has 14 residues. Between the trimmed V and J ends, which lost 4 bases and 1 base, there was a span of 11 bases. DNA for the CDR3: TGCAGTGCTACTGTCGCGGGGTCCTACAATGAGCAGTTCTTC. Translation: CSATVAGSYNEQFF.

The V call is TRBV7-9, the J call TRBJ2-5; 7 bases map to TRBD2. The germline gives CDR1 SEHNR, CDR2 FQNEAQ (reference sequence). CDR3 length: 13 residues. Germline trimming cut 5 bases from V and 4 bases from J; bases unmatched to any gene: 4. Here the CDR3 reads CASSAWTRETQYF. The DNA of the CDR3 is TGTGCCAGCAGCGCTTGGACTAGAGAGACCCAGTACTTC.

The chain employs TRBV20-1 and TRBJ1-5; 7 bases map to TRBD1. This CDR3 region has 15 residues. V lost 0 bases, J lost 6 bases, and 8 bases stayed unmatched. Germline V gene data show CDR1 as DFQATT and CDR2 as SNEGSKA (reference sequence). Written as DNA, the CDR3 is TGCAGTGCTAGAGACATAGAGGGGGCGGGTCAGCCCCAGCATTTT. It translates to CSARDIEGAGQPQHF.

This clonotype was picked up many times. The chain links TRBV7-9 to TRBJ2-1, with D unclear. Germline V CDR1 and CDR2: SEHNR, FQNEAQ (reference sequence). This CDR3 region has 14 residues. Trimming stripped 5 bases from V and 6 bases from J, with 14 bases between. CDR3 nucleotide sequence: TGTGCCAGCAGCACCCAGACGCTTATCAATGAGCAGTTCTTC. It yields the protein CASSTQTLINEQFF. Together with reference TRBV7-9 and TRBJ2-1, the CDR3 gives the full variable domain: DTGVSQNPRHKITKRGQNVTFRCDPISEHNRLYWYRQTLGQGPEFLTYFQNEAQLEKSRLLSDRFSAERPKGSFSTLEIQRTEQGDSAMYLCASSTQTLINEQFFGPGTRLTVL.

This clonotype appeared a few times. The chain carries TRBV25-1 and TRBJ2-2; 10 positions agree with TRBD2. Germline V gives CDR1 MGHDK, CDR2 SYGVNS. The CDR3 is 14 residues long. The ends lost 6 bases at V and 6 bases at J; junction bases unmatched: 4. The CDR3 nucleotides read TGTGCCAGCAGAGCGGGACTAGCGTCCGGGGAGCTGTTTTTT. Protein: CASRAGLASGELFF.

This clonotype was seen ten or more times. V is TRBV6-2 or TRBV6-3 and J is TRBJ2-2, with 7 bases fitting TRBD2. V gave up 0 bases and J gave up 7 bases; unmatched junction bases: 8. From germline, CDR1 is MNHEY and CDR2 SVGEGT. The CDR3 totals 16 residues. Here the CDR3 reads CASSYSGGSLDGELFF. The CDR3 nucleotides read TGTGCCAGCAGTTACTCAGGCGGGAGCCTTGACGGGGAGCTGTTTTTT.

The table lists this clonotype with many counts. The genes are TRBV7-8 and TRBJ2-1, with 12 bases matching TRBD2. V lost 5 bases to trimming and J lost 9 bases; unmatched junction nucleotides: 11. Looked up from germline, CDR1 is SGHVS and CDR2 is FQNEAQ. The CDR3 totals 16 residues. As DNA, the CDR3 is TGTGCCAGCAGCCCTACCCCAGGACTAGCGGGATTTGAGCAGTTCTTC. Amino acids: CASSPTPGLAGFEQFF.

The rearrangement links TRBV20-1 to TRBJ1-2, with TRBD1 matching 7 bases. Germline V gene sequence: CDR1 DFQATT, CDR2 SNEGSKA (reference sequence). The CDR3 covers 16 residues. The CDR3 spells CSTNAGTEDSPYGYTF. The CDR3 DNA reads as TGCAGCACAAACGCCGGGACAGAGGACTCTCCATATGGCTACACCTTC.

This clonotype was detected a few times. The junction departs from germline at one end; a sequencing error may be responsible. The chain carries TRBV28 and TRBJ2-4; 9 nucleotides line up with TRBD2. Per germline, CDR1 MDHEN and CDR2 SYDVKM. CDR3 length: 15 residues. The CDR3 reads CVSSLITSGKNIQYF. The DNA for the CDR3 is TGTGTCAGCAGTTTAATAACTAGCGGGAAAAACATTCAGTACTTC.

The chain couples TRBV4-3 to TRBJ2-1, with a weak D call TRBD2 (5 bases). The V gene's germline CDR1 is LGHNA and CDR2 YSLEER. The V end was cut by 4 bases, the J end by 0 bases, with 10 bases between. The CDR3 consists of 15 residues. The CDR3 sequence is CASSRAENSYNEQFF. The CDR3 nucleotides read TGCGCCAGCAGCCGAGCGGAGAACTCCTACAATGAGCAGTTCTTC.

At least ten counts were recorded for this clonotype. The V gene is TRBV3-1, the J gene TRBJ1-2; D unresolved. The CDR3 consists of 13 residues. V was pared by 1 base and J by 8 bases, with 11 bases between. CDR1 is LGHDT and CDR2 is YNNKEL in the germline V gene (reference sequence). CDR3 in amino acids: CASSQVSGEGYTF. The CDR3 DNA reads TGTGCCAGCAGCCAAGTGTCAGGAGAGGGCTACACCTTC.

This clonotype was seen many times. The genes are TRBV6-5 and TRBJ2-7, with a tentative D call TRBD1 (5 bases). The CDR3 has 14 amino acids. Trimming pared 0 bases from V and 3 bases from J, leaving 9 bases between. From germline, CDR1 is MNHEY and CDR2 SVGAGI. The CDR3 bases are TGTGCCAGCAGTTACTCGGCAGGGCACTACGAGCAGTACTTC. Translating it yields CASSYSAGHYEQYF.

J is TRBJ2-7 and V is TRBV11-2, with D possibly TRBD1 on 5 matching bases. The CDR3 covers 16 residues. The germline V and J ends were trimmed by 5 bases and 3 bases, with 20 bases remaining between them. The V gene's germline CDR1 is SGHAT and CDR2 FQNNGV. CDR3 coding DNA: TGTGCCAGCAGCGCTAGTCCCTGGGGCTCTGACTACGAGCAGTACTTC. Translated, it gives CASSASPWGSDYEQYF.

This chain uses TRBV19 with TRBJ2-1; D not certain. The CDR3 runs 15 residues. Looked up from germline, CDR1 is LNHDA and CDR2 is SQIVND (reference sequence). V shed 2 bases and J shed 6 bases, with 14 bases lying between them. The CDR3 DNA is TGTGCCAGTAGTATACTGGGGAAGAGGCCCAATGAGCAGTTCTTC. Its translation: CASSILGKRPNEQFF.

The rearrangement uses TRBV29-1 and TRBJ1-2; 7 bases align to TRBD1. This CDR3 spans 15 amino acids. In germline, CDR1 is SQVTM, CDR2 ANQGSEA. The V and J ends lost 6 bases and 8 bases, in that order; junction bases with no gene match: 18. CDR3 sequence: CSVTPSTGNGEGYTF. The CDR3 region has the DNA TGCAGCGTAACTCCTTCGACAGGGAATGGCGAGGGCTACACCTTC. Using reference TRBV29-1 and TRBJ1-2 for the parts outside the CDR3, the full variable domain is SAVISQKPSRDICQRGTSLTIQCQVDSQVTMMFWYRQQPGQSLTLIATANQGSEATYESGFVIDKFPISRPNLTFSTLTVSNMSPEDSSIYLCSVTPSTGNGEGYTFGSGTRLTVV.

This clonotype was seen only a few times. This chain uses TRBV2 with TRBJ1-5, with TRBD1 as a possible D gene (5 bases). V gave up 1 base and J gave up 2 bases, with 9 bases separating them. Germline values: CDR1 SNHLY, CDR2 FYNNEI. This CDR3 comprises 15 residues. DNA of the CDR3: TGTGCCAGCAGTGAAGGGCGCAGGGGCAATCAGCCCCAGCATTTT. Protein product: CASSEGRRGNQPQHF.

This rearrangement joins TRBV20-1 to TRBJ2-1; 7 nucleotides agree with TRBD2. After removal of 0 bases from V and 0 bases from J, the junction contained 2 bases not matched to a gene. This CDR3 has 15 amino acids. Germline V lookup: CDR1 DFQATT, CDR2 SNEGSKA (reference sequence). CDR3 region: CSARDREVSYNEQFF. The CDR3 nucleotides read TGCAGTGCTAGAGATCGGGAGGTCTCCTACAATGAGCAGTTCTTC.

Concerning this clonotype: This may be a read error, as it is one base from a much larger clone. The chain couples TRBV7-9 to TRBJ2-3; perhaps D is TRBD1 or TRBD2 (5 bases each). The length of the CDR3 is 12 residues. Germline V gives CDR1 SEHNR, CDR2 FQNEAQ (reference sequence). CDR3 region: CAVAHRTGTQYF. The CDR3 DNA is TGTGCCGTAGCGCATCGCACAGGTACGCAGTATTTT.

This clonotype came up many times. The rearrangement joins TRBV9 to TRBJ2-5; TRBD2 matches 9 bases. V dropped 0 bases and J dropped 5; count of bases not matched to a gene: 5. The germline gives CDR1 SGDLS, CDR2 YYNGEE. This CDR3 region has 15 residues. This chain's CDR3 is CASSVEAGGVETQYF. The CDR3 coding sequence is TGTGCCAGCAGCGTAGAAGCGGGGGGAGTGGAGACCCAGTACTTC. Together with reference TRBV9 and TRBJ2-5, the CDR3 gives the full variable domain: DSGVTQTPKHLITATGQRVTLRCSPRSGDLSVYWYQQSLDQGLQFLIQYYNGEERAKGNILERFSAQQFPDLHSELNLSSLELGDSALYFCASSVEAGGVETQYFGPGTRLLVL.

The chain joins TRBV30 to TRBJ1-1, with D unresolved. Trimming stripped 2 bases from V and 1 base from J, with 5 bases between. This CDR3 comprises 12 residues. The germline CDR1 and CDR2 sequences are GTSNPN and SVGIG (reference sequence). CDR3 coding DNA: TGTGCCTGGAGTTGGGAGAACACTGAAGCTTTCTTT. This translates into CAWSWENTEAFF. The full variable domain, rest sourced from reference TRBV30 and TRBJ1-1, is SQTIHQWPATLVQPVGSPLSLECTVEGTSNPNLYWYRQAAGRGLQLLFYSVGIGQISSEVPQNLSASRPQDRQFILSSKKLLLSDSGFYLCAWSWENTEAFFGQGTRLTVV.

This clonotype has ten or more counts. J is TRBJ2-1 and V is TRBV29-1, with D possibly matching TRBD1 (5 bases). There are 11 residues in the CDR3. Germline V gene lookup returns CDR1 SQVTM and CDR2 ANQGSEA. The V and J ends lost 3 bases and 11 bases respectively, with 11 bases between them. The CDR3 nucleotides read TGCAGCGTTGAGACAGACCTAAAGCAGTTCTTC. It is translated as CSVETDLKQFF.

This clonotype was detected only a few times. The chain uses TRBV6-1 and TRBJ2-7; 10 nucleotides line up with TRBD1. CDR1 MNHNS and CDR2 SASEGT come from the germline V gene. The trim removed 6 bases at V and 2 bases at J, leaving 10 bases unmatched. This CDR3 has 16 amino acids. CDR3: CASSRSGTGVPYEQYF. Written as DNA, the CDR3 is TGTGCCAGCAGCAGATCCGGGACAGGGGTCCCCTACGAGCAGTACTTC.

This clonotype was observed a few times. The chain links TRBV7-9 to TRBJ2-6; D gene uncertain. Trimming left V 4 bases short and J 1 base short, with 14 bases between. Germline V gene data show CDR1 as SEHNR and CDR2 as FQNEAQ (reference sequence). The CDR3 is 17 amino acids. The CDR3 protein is CASSSTGINSGANVLTF. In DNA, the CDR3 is TGTGCCAGCAGCTCAACTGGGATTAATTCTGGGGCCAACGTCCTGACTTTC.